The present T cell receptor (beta chain) was sequenced within a study of OX40 agonist ivuxolimab in advanced cancers. For the study at large: Prior anti-PD-1, anti-PD-L1 or anti-CTLA-4 therapy did not bar entry, and more than 35% had some. The study, taken as a whole, reports: Both blood CD4+ and CD8+ T cells showed clonal growth by week 6 at 0.1 to 3.0 mg/kg.

The table came from immunoSEQ multiplex PCR; TCRdb's copy has only in-frame clones and leaves some out. The data hold some 75,000 clones, with roughly 86% observed a single time. Between the trimmed V and J ends, which lost 5 bases and 7 bases, there was a span of 17 bases. The CDR3 spans 14 residues. In germline, CDR1 is LNHDA, CDR2 SQIVND (reference sequence). Turning to this clone: Its antigen is not known.

This receptor was taken from an adult with an advanced solid tumor such as melanoma, head and neck, liver or kidney cancer. The specimen comprised CD4+ or CD8+ T cells sorted from blood, sampled in a trial of the OX40 agonist ivuxolimab. The V call is TRBV19, the J call TRBJ1-1; D might be TRBD1 (5 bases). The CDR3 is CASSRFSPGGEAFF. The CDR3 DNA is TGTGCCAGTAGTCGCTTCAGCCCTGGGGGTGAAGCTTTCTTT.